A selection of T cell receptor beta chains follows, all from one sample in a study of T cells in Graves' hyperthyroidism and ophthalmopathy. Via MiXCR, TCRdb re-called the multiplex PCR reads, giving one row per CDR3 protein. Among about 360,000 distinct CDR3 sequences listed, approximately 13% were seen once. Sample: blood. These receptors were taken from a woman between 18 and 29 years old with Graves' hyperthyroidism. Each CDR3 is given with its conserved first and last residue. Fields, in order: J gene, clone size, V gene, D gene, CDR3 DNA, CDR3 protein. D genes are given only for firm matches. Clone size is not always given. Where it is, it says once, few, many or a class for expanded clones.

TRBJ2-1 NA TRBV20-1 TRBD2 TGCAGAACCAGCGCCGGGACTAGCGCATACAATGAGCAGTTCTTC CRTSAGTSAYNEQFF
TRBJ2-5 many TRBV20-1 TRBD2 TGCAGTGCTAGCGGGGGGGCCGACCAAGAGACCCAGTACTTC CSASGGADQETQYF
TRBJ1-1 NA TRBV6-2/TRBV6-3 NA TGTGCCAGCAGAATGCCCTATCGAGGCACTGAAGCTTTCTTT CASRMPYRGTEAFF
TRBJ2-3 few TRBV2 TRBD2 TGTGCCAGCAGTTCTGGAGCGGGGGTTAGCACAGATACGCAGTATTTT CASSSGAGVSTDTQYF
TRBJ1-1 many TRBV20-1 NA TGCAGTGCTAGACAGGGTGAATATGATGAAGCTTTCTTT CSARQGEYDEAFF
TRBJ1-2 many TRBV11-2 TRBD1 TGTGCCAGCAGCTTAGGACAGGGAAAGGGGGCTAACTATGGCTACACCTTC CASSLGQGKGANYGYTF
TRBJ2-1 many TRBV29-1 NA TGCAGCGGACAGGAGTTCAATGAGCAGTTCTTC CSGQEFNEQFF
TRBJ1-1 many TRBV28 NA TGTGCCAGCAGCCCACCGGACAGCCACACTGAAGCTTTCTTT CASSPPDSHTEAFF
TRBJ2-1 many TRBV24-1 NA TGTGCCACCAGTGAGACCGGTAGGATGGTCGGTGGTGAGCAGTTCTTC CATSETGRMVGGEQFF
TRBJ2-3 many TRBV29-1 NA TGCAGCGTTGTCAGGTGGGGGCGATACACAGATACGCAGTATTTT CSVVRWGRYTDTQYF
TRBJ2-1 NA TRBV6-1 NA TGTGCCAGCAGTCCCGGCCCCGGCGGGACAGTTGAGCAGTCCTTC CASSPGPGGTVEQSF
TRBJ2-5 few TRBV7-8 TRBD1 TGTGCCAGCAGCTACGGACAGGGGCGAGAGGAGACCCAGTACTTC CASSYGQGREETQYF
TRBJ2-1 many TRBV2 TRBD1 TGTGCCAGCATGAGCGGGACAGGGAATGAGCAGTTCTTC CASMSGTGNEQFF
TRBJ2-7 many TRBV28 NA TGTGCCAGCCTAAGGGTGATTCCCGCCGGCGAGCAGTACTTC CASLRVIPAGEQYF
TRBJ2-5 few TRBV19 TRBD2 TGTGCCAGTAGTATTGAACTAGCGGGGGGCGAGACCCAGTACTTC CASSIELAGGETQYF
TRBJ2-7 many TRBV24-1 NA TGTGCCACCAGTGAGGGCAGCTCCTACGAGCAGTACTTC CATSEGSSYEQYF
TRBJ1-2 many TRBV6-1 NA TGTGCCAGCAGTGAAGACATAAACTATGGCTACACCTTC CASSEDINYGYTF
TRBJ1-2 NA TRBV28 NA TGTGCCAGCAGTATGCCCGGGGGGGTAAGGTCCAATGGCTACACCTTC CASSMPGGVRSNGYTF
TRBJ1-2 many TRBV5-1 NA TGCGCCAGCAGCTTGGCCTCAGGGGATGGCTACACCTTC CASSLASGDGYTF
TRBJ1-4 many TRBV2 TRBD1 TGTGCCAGCAGTGAACGGGACAGGCTACTGGCAACTAATGAAAAACTGTTTTTT CASSERDRLLATNEKLFF
TRBJ2-1 NA TRBV19 TRBD2 TGTGCCAGTAGCCCGACTAGCGGGAGGGTGAATGAGCAGTTCTTC CASSPTSGRVNEQFF
TRBJ2-1 NA TRBV20-1 TRBD2 TGCAGTTCCCCTCAGCGGGGCTCCTACAATGAGCAGTTCTTC CSSPQRGSYNEQFF